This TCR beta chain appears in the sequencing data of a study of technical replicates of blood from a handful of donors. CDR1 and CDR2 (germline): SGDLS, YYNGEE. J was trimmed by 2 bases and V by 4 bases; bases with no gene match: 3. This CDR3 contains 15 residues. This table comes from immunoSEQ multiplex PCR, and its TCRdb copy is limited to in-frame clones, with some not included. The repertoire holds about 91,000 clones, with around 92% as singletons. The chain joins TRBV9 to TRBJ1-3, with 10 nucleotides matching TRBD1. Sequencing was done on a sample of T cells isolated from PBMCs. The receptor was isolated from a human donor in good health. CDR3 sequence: CASSTGTGAGNTIYF. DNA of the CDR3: TGTGCCAGCAGCACGGGGACAGGGGCTGGAAACACCATATATTTT. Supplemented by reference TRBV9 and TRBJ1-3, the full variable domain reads DSGVTQTPKHLITATGQRVTLRCSPRSGDLSVYWYQQSLDQGLQFLIQYYNGEERAKGNILERFSAQQFPDLHSELNLSSLELGDSALYFCASSTGTGAGNTIYFGEGSWLTVV.